The clone carrying this T cell receptor beta chain was observed a handful of times. Then a second PCR, running roughly 7 to 11 cycles, was carried out with a sample-barcoded 5' primer and a J-beta primer mix. A template-switch adaptor containing 12 random nucleotides labeled each cDNA molecule. From the 5' RACE reads, TCRdb called clonotypes with MiXCR, one entry per CDR3 protein. The sample carries over 1.5 million distinct CDR3 sequences, roughly 50% recorded once. Germline V CDR1 and CDR2: LGHNA, YSLEER. The length of the CDR3 is 15 residues. With 0 bases removed from V and 9 bases from J, the gap between germline ends came to 15 bases. The sample is drawn from a study of blood T cells in healthy people across ages.

Sample: blood. The rearrangement uses TRBV4-3 and TRBJ2-1; either TRBD1 or TRBD2 may fit D (6 bases each). The receptor was derived from a woman aged 40 to 50 in good health. The CDR3 reads CASSQEFTGASEQFF. The CDR3 DNA reads TGCGCCAGCAGCCAAGAATTCACGGGGGCGTCTGAGCAGTTCTTC.